These 10 T cell receptor beta chains share one sample of origin, sequenced in a study of CD8 T cells in Susac syndrome. When the RNA was reverse transcribed, random hexamers were used with an input of 0.5 to 1 ug. TCRdb recomputed calls from the immunoSEQ multiplex PCR reads with MiXCR, one row per CDR3 protein. Of some 94,000 distinct CDR3 sequences listed, 90% to 95% are singletons. Sample: CD4+ T cells from PBMCs. The receptor set was obtained from a human donor with Susac syndrome.

This clonotype was detected only once. CDR3 sequence (DNA): TGCAGCGTCCTAGCGGGGGGGCCGTACGAGCAGTACTTC. As protein: CSVLAGGPYEQYF. V and J are TRBV29-1 and TRBJ2-7, with 12 bases matching TRBD2. Germline V gives CDR1 SQVTM, CDR2 ANQGSEA. The V and J ends lost 6 bases and 4 bases, in that order; junction bases with no gene match: 4. CDR3 length equals 13 residues.

CDR3 amino acids: CASSLREGPYEQYF. The CDR3 region has the DNA TGTGCCAGCAGCTTACGGGAAGGGCCCTACGAGCAGTACTTC. This rearrangement joins TRBV7-8 to TRBJ2-7; weak D call: TRBD2 (5 bases). The CDR3 covers 14 residues. Trimming removed 2 bases at V and 2 bases at J, with 10 bases between. CDR1 and CDR2 from the germline V gene are SGHVS and FQNEAQ.

The chain recombines TRBV28 with TRBJ2-7; perhaps D is TRBD1 or TRBD2 (5 bases each). CDR3 length equals 13 residues. CDR1 and CDR2 from the germline V gene are MDHEN and SYDVKM. Deletions cut 5 bases from V and 6 bases from J, with 14 bases between. This CDR3 is CASSPGTPREQYF. The CDR3 region has the DNA TGTGCCAGCAGTCCTGGGACCCCACGCGAGCAGTACTTC.

The CDR3 DNA reads as TGCGCCAGCAGCCAATTTAGCGGGACTAGCGACGAGCAGTACTTC. It specifies CASSQFSGTSDEQYF. This rearrangement joins TRBV4-1 to TRBJ2-7; 10 bases fit TRBD2. CDR3 length equals 15 residues. After removal of 2 bases from V and 5 bases from J, the junction contained 6 bases not matched to a gene. Germline CDR1 is MGHRA and CDR2 is YSYEKL.

The chain couples TRBV29-1 to TRBJ2-7, with 9 bases fitting TRBD2. V was pared by 7 bases and J by 0 bases, with 13 bases of the junction left unmatched. This CDR3 comprises 16 residues. The V gene's germline CDR1 is SQVTM and CDR2 ANQGSEA. The CDR3 is CSATPGTSSISYEQYF. The CDR3 nucleotides are TGCAGCGCAACACCCGGGACTAGCTCTATCTCCTACGAGCAGTACTTC.

This chain links TRBV12-3 or TRBV12-4 with TRBJ1-1; 8 nucleotides align to TRBD1. Unmatched junction bases numbered 10, after V lost 6 bases and J lost 7 bases. The length of the CDR3 is 14 residues. The CDR3 DNA follows: TGTGCCAGCAGCCTTAACTTCGACAGGGGTGAAGCTTTCTTT. As protein: CASSLNFDRGEAFF.

The chain links TRBV28 to TRBJ2-1; TRBD2 matches at 9 bases. With V trimmed by 6 bases and J by 15 bases, 12 bases remained unmatched. The CDR3 totals 13 residues. CDR1 MDHEN and CDR2 SYDVKM come from the germline V gene. The CDR3 region has the DNA TGTGCCAGCAGCACCAGCGGACTAGCGAATGGGTTCTTC. As protein: CASSTSGLANGFF.

The chain links TRBV19 to TRBJ1-5; D is possibly TRBD1 (5 bases). CDR3 size: 15 residues. The V and J ends lost 3 bases and 3 bases respectively, with 12 bases between them. Germline CDR1 and CDR2: LNHDA and SQIVND (reference sequence). The CDR3 DNA is TGTGCCAGTAGTATCGGACATCAAAACAATCAGCCCCAGCATTTT. It is translated as CASSIGHQNNQPQHF.

The chain employs TRBV29-1 and TRBJ2-2; the D is unclear. The CDR3 spans 15 residues. Germline V gene data show CDR1 as SQVTM and CDR2 as ANQGSEA. Between the trimmed V and J ends, which lost 2 bases and 6 bases, there was a span of 16 bases. CDR3 nucleotides: TGCAGCGTTGAATCCCCAGCGACTGGCGCCGGGGAGCTGTTTTTT. Its protein is CSVESPATGAGELFF.

The count of this clonotype is one. V gene TRBV4-1 combines with J gene TRBJ2-5; 9 nucleotides agree with TRBD2. With V trimmed by 0 bases and J by 6 bases, 8 bases remained unmatched. Germline V gene data show CDR1 as MGHRA and CDR2 as YSYEKL. This CDR3 spans 16 amino acids. In nucleotides, the CDR3 is TGCGCCAGCAGCCAAGATCGACGCGGGGGGGCGAAGACCCAGTACTTC. This encodes CASSQDRRGGAKTQYF.